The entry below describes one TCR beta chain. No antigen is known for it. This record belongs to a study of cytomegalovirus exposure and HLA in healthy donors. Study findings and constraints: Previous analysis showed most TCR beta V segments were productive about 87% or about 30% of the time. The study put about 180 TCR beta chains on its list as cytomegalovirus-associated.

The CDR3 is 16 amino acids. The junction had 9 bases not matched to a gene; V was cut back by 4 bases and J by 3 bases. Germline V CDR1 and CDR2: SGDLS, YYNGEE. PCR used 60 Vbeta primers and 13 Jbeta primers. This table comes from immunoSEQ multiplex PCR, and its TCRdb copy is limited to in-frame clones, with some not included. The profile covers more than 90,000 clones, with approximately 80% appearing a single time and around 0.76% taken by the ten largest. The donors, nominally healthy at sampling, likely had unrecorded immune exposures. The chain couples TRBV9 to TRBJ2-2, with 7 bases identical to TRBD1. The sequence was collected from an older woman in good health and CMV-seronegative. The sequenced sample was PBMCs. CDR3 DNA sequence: TGTGCCAGCAGCCCCCGGCCAGGGGGAGACACCGGGGAGCTGTTTTTT. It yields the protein CASSPRPGGDTGELFF. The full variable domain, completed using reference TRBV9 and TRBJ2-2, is DSGVTQTPKHLITATGQRVTLRCSPRSGDLSVYWYQQSLDQGLQFLIQYYNGEERAKGNILERFSAQQFPDLHSELNLSSLELGDSALYFCASSPRPGGDTGELFFGEGSRLTVL.